This T cell receptor beta chain was recovered during a study of monozygotic twins with inflammatory bowel disease. Study-level findings and limits: No difference in repertoire similarity was seen between concordant and discordant twins, possibly because power was limited. A reduction in TCRbeta diversity (inverse Simpson) was seen in IBD patients relative to healthy co-twins.

The CDR3 extends over 16 amino acids. CDR1 SGHTA and CDR2 FQGNSA come from the germline V gene. Of note for this clonotype: Its target is unknown.

Template switching added UMIs carrying a 6-nucleotide sample barcode. Amplification of TCRalpha and TCRbeta cDNA involved two nested PCRs that ran for 16 and 9 cycles. TCRdb reanalyzed the 5' RACE reads and collapses them to one entry per CDR3 protein, without DNA. In all, the sample yields roughly 150,000 distinct CDR3 sequences. The sequencing sample was made of blood. This sequence joins TRBV7-2 and TRBJ2-3; TCRdb picks TRBD2, but there is no DNA to check that call. The clonotype was recovered from a human donor with ulcerative colitis or Crohn's disease, or a healthy co-twin of an affected twin (not recorded which). The CDR3 region is CASSLGLAAYTDTQYF.